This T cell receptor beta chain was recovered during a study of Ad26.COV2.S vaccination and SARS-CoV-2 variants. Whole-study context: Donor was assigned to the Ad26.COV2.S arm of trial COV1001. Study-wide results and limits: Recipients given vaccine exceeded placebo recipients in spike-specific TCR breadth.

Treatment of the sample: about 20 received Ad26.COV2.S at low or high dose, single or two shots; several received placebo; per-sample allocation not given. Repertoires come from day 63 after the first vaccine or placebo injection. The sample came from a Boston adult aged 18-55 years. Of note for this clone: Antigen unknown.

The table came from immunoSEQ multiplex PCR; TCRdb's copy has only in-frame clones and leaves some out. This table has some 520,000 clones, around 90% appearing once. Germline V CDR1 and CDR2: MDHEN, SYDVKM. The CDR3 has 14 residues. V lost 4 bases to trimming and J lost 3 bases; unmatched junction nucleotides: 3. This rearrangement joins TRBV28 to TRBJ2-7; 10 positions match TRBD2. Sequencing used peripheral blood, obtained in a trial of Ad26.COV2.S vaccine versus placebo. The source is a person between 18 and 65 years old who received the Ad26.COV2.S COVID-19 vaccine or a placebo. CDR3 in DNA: TGTGCCAGCAGTTACAGCGGGAGGGACTACGAGCAGTACTTC. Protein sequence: CASSYSGRDYEQYF.